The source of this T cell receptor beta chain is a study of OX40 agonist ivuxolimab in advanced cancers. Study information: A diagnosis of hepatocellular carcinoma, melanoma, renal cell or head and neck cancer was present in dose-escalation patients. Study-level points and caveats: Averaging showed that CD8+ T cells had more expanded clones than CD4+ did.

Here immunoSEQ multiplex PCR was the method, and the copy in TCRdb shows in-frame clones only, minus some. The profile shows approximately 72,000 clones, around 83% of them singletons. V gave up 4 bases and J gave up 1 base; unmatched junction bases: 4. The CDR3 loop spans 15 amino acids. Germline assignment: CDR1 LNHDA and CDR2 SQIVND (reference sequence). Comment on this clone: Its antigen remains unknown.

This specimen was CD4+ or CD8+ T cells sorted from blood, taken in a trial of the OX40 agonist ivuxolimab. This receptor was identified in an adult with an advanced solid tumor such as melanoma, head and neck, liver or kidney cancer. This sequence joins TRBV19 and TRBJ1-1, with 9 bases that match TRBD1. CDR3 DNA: TGTGCCAGTAGTAAACCGGGACAGGGGAACACTGAAGCTTTCTTT. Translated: CASSKPGQGNTEAFF.